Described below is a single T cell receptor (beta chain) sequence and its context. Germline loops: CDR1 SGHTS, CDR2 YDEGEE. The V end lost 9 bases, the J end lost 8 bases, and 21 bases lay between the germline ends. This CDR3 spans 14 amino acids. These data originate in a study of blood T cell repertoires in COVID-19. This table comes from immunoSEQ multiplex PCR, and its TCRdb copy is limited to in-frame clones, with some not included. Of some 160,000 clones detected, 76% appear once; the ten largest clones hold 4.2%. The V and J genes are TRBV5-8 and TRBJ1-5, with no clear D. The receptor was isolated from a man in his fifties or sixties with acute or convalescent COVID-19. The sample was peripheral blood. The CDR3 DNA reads TGTGCCACCGGGCCGGGCCTACGGGGTGAGCCCCAGCATTTT. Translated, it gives CATGPGLRGEPQHF.